The 12 T cell receptor beta chains below were found in one sample sequenced in a study of blood T cell repertoires in COVID-19 (dated by TCRdb to about 2020). Receptor libraries were prepared by the immunoSEQ multiplex PCR assay. Not all clones reach the TCRdb copy of this immuneACCESS table, which keeps in-frame sequences only. Checked studies attribute under half of the gap to unresolved V genes and leave the rest unexplained. This sample is represented by 150,000 to 190,000 clones; approximately 73% of them were singletons. The top ten hold roughly 3.7% of the sample. Sequencing was performed on peripheral blood. The receptors stem from a woman of 80 years or more with acute or convalescent COVID-19.

This sequence joins TRBV18 and TRBJ2-7; D gene ambiguous. V lost 3 bases and J 2 bases, leaving 11 bases between the germline ends. Germline V CDR1 and CDR2: KGHSH, LQKENI. CDR3 length: 14 amino acids. This chain's CDR3 is CASSPTAETYEQYF. The CDR3 coding sequence is TGTGCCAGCTCACCTACAGCAGAAACCTACGAGCAGTACTTC.

This chain connects TRBV11-1 to TRBJ1-5; D is unresolved. Germline V CDR1 and CDR2: SGHAT, FQDESV (reference sequence). CDR3 length: 15 amino acids. Trimming removed 0 bases at V and 0 bases at J, with 6 bases between. The CDR3 loop is CASSLASGSNQPQHF. In DNA, the CDR3 is TGTGCCAGCAGCTTAGCGTCCGGTAGCAATCAGCCCCAGCATTTT.

For the CDR3, the DNA is TGTGCCAGCAGCGACCCGGGACACATCAACTATGGCTACACCTTC. Amino acids: CASSDPGHINYGYTF. The V and J genes are TRBV6-6 and TRBJ1-2, with a weak D call TRBD1 (6 bases). Trimming took 6 bases from V and 2 from J, leaving 16 bases between them. The germline V gene encodes CDR1 MNHNY and CDR2 SVGAGI (reference sequence). This CDR3 is 15 amino acids long.

The V call is TRBV15, the J call TRBJ2-7; 9 nucleotides agree with TRBD1. This CDR3 comprises 17 residues. Germline lookup yields CDR1 LNHNV and CDR2 YYDKDF (reference sequence). V dropped 0 bases and J dropped 6; count of bases not matched to a gene: 12. CDR3 sequence: CATSRDPSGTGISEQYF. In DNA form, the CDR3 reads TGTGCCACCAGCAGAGATCCCTCCGGGACAGGGATTAGCGAGCAGTACTTC.

This clone was detected a few times. The genes are TRBV30 and TRBJ1-2; D perhaps matches TRBD1 (5 bases). CDR3 length: 13 residues. Germline CDR1 and CDR2: GTSNPN and SVGIG (reference sequence). Trimming took 3 bases from V and 4 from J, leaving 12 bases between them. The CDR3: CAWRSGGTYGYTF. DNA of the CDR3: TGTGCCTGGAGATCCGGGGGTACCTATGGCTACACCTTC.

The V and J genes are TRBV18 and TRBJ1-5, with D possibly TRBD1 on 5 matching bases. Germline lookup yields CDR1 KGHSH and CDR2 LQKENI. Trimming pared 2 bases from V and 4 bases from J, leaving 12 bases between. This CDR3 is built from 15 residues. The CDR3 here is CASSPSRNRNQPQHF. CDR3 sequence (DNA): TGTGCCAGCTCACCAAGTAGGAACAGGAATCAGCCCCAGCATTTT.

Here the CDR3 reads CAILRNTEAFF. For the CDR3, the DNA is TGTGCCATCCTTAGGAACACTGAAGCTTTCTTT. J is TRBJ1-1 and V is TRBV10-3; D gene ambiguous. Trimming took 8 bases from V and 1 from J, leaving 5 bases between them. The CDR3 has 11 residues. The germline gives CDR1 ENHRY, CDR2 SYGVKD.

The rearrangement links TRBV6-5 to TRBJ2-5, with D perhaps TRBD2 (5 bases). Trimming pared 4 bases from V and 5 bases from J, leaving 14 bases between. The CDR3 loop spans 14 amino acids. Germline loops: CDR1 MNHEY, CDR2 SVGAGI. CDR3 nucleotides: TGTGCCAGCAGTTCGAACGGTGGAGGCGAGACCCAGTACTTC. Residues: CASSSNGGGETQYF.

The chain carries TRBV29-1 and TRBJ2-7, with D perhaps matching TRBD2 (6 bases). The V end lost 3 bases, the J end lost 13 bases, and 16 bases lay between the germline ends. Germline CDR1 and CDR2: SQVTM and ANQGSEA. The CDR3 loop spans 11 amino acids. Here the CDR3 reads CSVESGGTRYF. The CDR3 coding sequence is TGCAGCGTTGAGTCTGGGGGGACGCGTTACTTC.

The chain is built from TRBV7-3 and TRBJ2-2; 8 bases map to TRBD2. The CDR3 sequence is 16 residues long. V lost 1 base and J lost 4; bases outside the gene matches: 5. Germline V gives CDR1 SGHTA, CDR2 FQGTGA. The CDR3 sequence is CASSLISGSGTGELFF. In DNA form, the CDR3 reads TGTGCCAGCAGCTTAATCAGCGGGAGCGGCACCGGGGAGCTGTTTTTT.

The J gene is TRBJ1-5, the V gene TRBV15; D might be TRBD1 (6 bases). CDR3 length: 12 amino acids. Trimming stripped 9 bases from V and 5 bases from J, with 11 bases between. Per the germline V gene, CDR1 is LNHNV and CDR2 is YYDKDF (reference sequence). CDR3 residues: CATRKGDQPQHF. CDR3 nucleotides: TGTGCCACGCGGAAGGGGGATCAGCCCCAGCATTTT.

The chain combines TRBV15 with TRBJ1-3; 7 positions match TRBD1. The CDR3 loop spans 16 amino acids. Looked up from germline, CDR1 is LNHNV and CDR2 is YYDKDF (reference sequence). With 9 bases clipped from V and 0 bases from J, the junction kept 11 bases outside the gene matches. The CDR3 protein is CATSPDRAFSGNTIYF. The DNA for the CDR3 is TGTGCCACTTCACCCGACAGGGCATTCTCTGGAAACACCATATATTTT.